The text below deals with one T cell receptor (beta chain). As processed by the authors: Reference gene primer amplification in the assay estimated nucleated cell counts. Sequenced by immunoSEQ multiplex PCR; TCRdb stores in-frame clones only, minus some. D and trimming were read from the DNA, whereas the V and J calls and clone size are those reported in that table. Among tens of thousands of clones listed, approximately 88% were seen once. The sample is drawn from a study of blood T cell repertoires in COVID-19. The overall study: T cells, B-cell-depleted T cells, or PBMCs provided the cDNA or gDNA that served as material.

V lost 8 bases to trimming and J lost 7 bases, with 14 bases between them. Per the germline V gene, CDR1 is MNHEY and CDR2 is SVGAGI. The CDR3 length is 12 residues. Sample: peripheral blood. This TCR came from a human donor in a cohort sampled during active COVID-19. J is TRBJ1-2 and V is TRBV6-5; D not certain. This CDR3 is CASQTLGSGYTF. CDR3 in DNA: TGTGCCAGCCAGACCCTAGGAAGTGGCTACACCTTC.